This T cell receptor (beta chain) was sequenced in a study of molecular identifiers for immune sequencing clone quantification. Points from the study as a whole: Spike-in Jurkat TCR RNA from a single cell reportedly registered among about 1 million naive cells.

The CDR3 runs to 15 residues. V gave up 2 bases and J gave up 6 bases, with 17 bases separating them. Germline V gives CDR1 MNHNY, CDR2 SVGAGI (reference sequence). Both previously described methods and listed TCR primers were employed to make bulk TCR libraries. From the PCR reads, TCRdb called clonotypes with MiXCR, one entry per CDR3 protein. Among under 85,000 distinct CDR3 sequences listed, 15% to 20% were seen once. Note on this clonotype: Its target is unknown. This clone may be a read error of a much larger clone one base away.

The chain combines TRBV6-6 with TRBJ2-7, with D possibly being TRBD1 or TRBD2 (8 bases each). The source of this sequence is a human donor in good health. Some libraries in this study had Jurkat cell RNA spiked in. The sequenced sample consisted of naive CD8+ T cells from blood, with Jurkat cell RNA spiked in. Documented subset: FACS-sorted CD8+CD4-CCR7+CD45RA+ naive T cells. The CDR3 here is CASSYNSGTGCEQYF. The CDR3 coding sequence is TGTGCCAGCAGTTACAATAGCGGGACAGGCTGCGAGCAGTACTTC.